Below, one T cell receptor (beta chain) is given with its context. In this sample, this clonotype turned up many times. It lacks a known antigen. Within one base of it there is no much larger clone, and no base qualities were kept. Stable Graves' hyperthyroidism was defined as the absence of progression to ophthalmopathy over 18 months of follow-up. Hyperthyroidism patients were newly diagnosed, with disease duration under 2 months, and aged 18 to 65 years. Patients with uncontrolled infections, other autoimmune diseases, pregnancy or lactation were excluded. Diagnoses relied on clinical symptoms, serum thyroxine and TRAb, thyroid ultrasound and orbital computed tomography. Ficoll-Paque density gradient centrifugation was used to isolate PBMCs from about 10 ml of fresh peripheral blood. Total RNA was extracted with Trizol reagent, and quality was checked on an Agilent 2100 Bioanalyzer. V sheds 7 bases and J sheds 6 bases, leaving 19 bases between their ends. The CDR3, cysteine through phenylalanine, is 14 amino acids long. The entry retains the CDR3 DNA only, 42 bases that are in frame from base 1.

This entry comes from a study of T cells in Graves' hyperthyroidism and ophthalmopathy (dated by TCRdb to the late 2010s). Concerning the study at large: Peripheral blood was sampled at the time of initial diagnosis, prior to any treatment. An independent validation cohort of around 19 hyperthyroidism patients and roughly 16 patients who later progressed to ophthalmopathy tested prospective prediction of ophthalmopathy. TCR Vbeta CDR3 sequencing of 140 or so peripheral blood samples (about 45 ophthalmopathy, 75 or so hyperthyroidism and roughly 17 progressor patients) is reported in the paper. TCR V-J signatures able to tell the groups apart were searched for in a discovery cohort of 100 patients, of whom more than 40 had Graves' ophthalmopathy and 55 to 65 had stable Graves' hyperthyroidism. In addition, the study compared T-cell repertoires in thyroid tissue and in blood from over 5 Graves' hyperthyroidism patients. For training and testing, the roughly 100 patients in the discovery cohort were randomly divided in a 7:3 ratio. Once sampling was done, hyperthyroidism patients were given methimazole at a starting dose of 30 mg daily, whereas ophthalmopathy patients were given high-dose intravenous methylprednisolone.

Amplification of TCR beta CDR3 regions was carried out from RNA transcripts. For the first round of RT-PCR on the TCR CDR3, the HTBI primer set was used together with the Qiagen OneStep RT-PCR kit. Libraries were constructed in a second round of multiplex PCR, after which size selection and purification were carried out. The libraries were sequenced on an Illumina HiSeq2000 using paired-end 100 bp reads. On the study's bioinformatics: SOAPnuke was used to process the raw data, throwing out any read that contained adapters or uncalled bases, had a mean Phred below 15, or lacked an exact constant-primer or identifier match. High-quality paired reads were merged with COPE v1.2.5, and unique nucleotide sequences were defined as clonotypes. MiTCR v1.1 was used to align clonotypes to the IMGT TRBV, TRBD and TRBJ reference segments. Analysis was restricted to V-J combinations with a frequency above 0.0001, which covered 99.2% of repertoires. The TCS score was defined as the ratio of F50 (clonal expansion) to E x V (chaos), calculated using BLOSUM62-based TCRdist between CDR3 peptides within each V-J. Welch's t-statistics and random forest reduced just over 500 V-J features to 13, which were used in a naive Bayes classifier (R e1071). TCRdb reworked the public reads: Q25 trimming with fastp, MiXCR clone assembly, productive beta chains retained. Every distinct CDR3 protein forms one entry, paired with its most common genes and DNA. These V and J calls derive from TCRdb rather than the authors' analysis. The sample profile shows about 210,000 distinct CDR3 sequences; 17% of them were found once. The ten largest clones represent under 65% of the sample.

The full study reports these points: Most expanded thyroid clonotypes (frequency above 0.001) were also detected in blood, a finding suggesting that blood repertoires may reflect thyroid immune responses. No statistical method was used to set the sample size in advance, and investigators knew the group allocation. In cross-validation, a model built on a 13 V-J signature told ophthalmopathy apart from stable hyperthyroidism with 87.88% sensitivity and about 81% specificity, and in testing the same model reached 80%/75%. During validation, the model predicted progression to ophthalmopathy a median of approximately 7 months ahead of onset, with around 65% sensitivity and more than 72% specificity.

The sequenced sample consisted of blood. The clonotype was recovered from a man aged 50-60 years with Graves' hyperthyroidism. This chain joins TRBV12-3 or TRBV12-4 to TRBJ2-7; the best D guess is TRBD1, with 6 bases matching. The bases are TGTGCCAGCACATCTGAACCACAGGGCATCGAGCAGTACTTC. The translation is CASTSEPQGIEQYF.